This T cell receptor beta chain is drawn from a study of T cell responses to AZD1222 COVID-19 vaccine. Points from the study as a whole: Close to half of all spike-specific TCRs reportedly target regions of the variants that are unmutated. The breadth and depth of Spike-specific TCRs increased once two AZD1222 doses had been given.

Measured with immunoSEQ multiplex PCR; TCRdb has only the in-frame clones, and not every one. The sample includes approximately 150,000 clones, approximately 94% of them seen just once. Notes on this clone: The antigen is not known.

Between the trimmed V and J ends, which lost 6 bases and 10 bases, there was a span of 15 bases. This CDR3 spans 12 amino acids. The germline V gene encodes CDR1 LGHNA and CDR2 YSLEER. The rearrangement joins TRBV4-3 to TRBJ1-1; D gene ambiguous. The receptor's source is an adult in good health. Source: peripheral blood, taken on day 0 of AZD1222 vaccination. The CDR3 loop is CASSPSGGLAFF. DNA for the CDR3: TGCGCCAGCAGTCCAAGTGGAGGGTTAGCTTTCTTT.